The rows below give T cell receptor beta chains drawn from one sample of a study of OX40 agonist ivuxolimab in advanced cancers. Libraries were prepared by immunoSEQ multiplex PCR; TCRdb keeps only in-frame clonotypes and omits some of them. This table has almost 85,000 clones, approximately 93% appearing once. The sample was CD4+ or CD8+ T cells sorted from blood, taken in a trial of the OX40 agonist ivuxolimab. These receptors came from an adult with an advanced solid tumor such as melanoma, head and neck, liver or kidney cancer. Both conserved end residues are part of each CDR3. Fields, in order: J gene, V gene, CDR3 protein.

>TRBJ2-2|TRBV5-6
CASSQGLAGGTGELFF
>TRBJ2-3|TRBV5-6
CASSYGDTDTQYF
>TRBJ2-7|TRBV10-2
CASSESGGSGASSYEQYF
>TRBJ1-1|TRBV6-5
CASSNRVSGTEAFF
>TRBJ2-5|TRBV7-8
CASSIGETQYF
>TRBJ2-7|TRBV5-4
CASSLAGSGRAEQYF
>TRBJ2-3|TRBV13
CASSFLDRGTDTQYF
>TRBJ2-3|TRBV7-9
CASSTGTSGSTDTQYF
>TRBJ1-4|TRBV7-9
CASRSAPGQGPSNEKLFF
>TRBJ2-3|TRBV11-3
CASSPHGALTDTQYF
>TRBJ1-1|TRBV15
CATSRGSMNTEAFF
>TRBJ2-7|TRBV28
CASKIPGYNYEQYF
>TRBJ1-1|TRBV9
CASSVGGQGAATEAFF
>TRBJ1-1|TRBV27
CASSLWGPNTEAFF
>TRBJ2-7|TRBV10-2
CASTLGTGVEQYF
>TRBJ2-2|TRBV9
CASSGQGPGELFF
>TRBJ2-1|TRBV27
CASSFRNNEQFF
>TRBJ2-5|TRBV18
CASSPRLRTAQETQYF
>TRBJ2-2|TRBV15
CATSSGGTGELFF
>TRBJ1-2|TRBV27
CASSFLRGGHYGYTF
>TRBJ2-4|TRBV27
CASSLITEAKNIQYF
>TRBJ2-3|TRBV15
CATSRGDVSSTGDTQYF
>TRBJ1-1|TRBV6-5
CASSYYNGLNTEAFF
>TRBJ2-7|TRBV7-6
CASSLRERGAGDSYEQYF
>TRBJ2-3|TRBV18
CASSRRLAGVPDTQYF
>TRBJ2-1|TRBV9
CASSARTRRVGDEQFF
>TRBJ1-2|TRBV29-1
CSVDSGVSTF
>TRBJ2-7|TRBV7-3
CASSWGSTYEQYF
>TRBJ2-5|TRBV11-2
CASSPLWQGALTETQYF
>TRBJ2-3|TRBV13
CASSLEDRSTDTQYF
>TRBJ2-5|TRBV7-8
CASSLEGWETQYF
>TRBJ2-1|TRBV7-8
CASSLALTVKVNEQFF
>TRBJ1-1|TRBV19
CASSQSIGPVMNTEAFF
>TRBJ2-7|TRBV7-9
CASRDSSGYEQYF
>TRBJ1-5|TRBV12-5
CASGPEGYSNQPQHF
>TRBJ2-7|TRBV19
CASSISDYEQYF
>TRBJ2-7|TRBV7-9
CASSLAGTPTYEQYF
>TRBJ2-7|TRBV27
CASSSRGYEQYF
>TRBJ2-2|TRBV7-3
CASSLSWGTGPPNTGELFF
>TRBJ1-6|TRBV9
CASSAGPYKVGNSPLHF
>TRBJ1-3|TRBV9
CASSNPTGVSGNTIYF
>TRBJ2-7|TRBV7-6
CASSSGDTGAYEQYF
>TRBJ2-7|TRBV27
CASSSTGRGYEQYF
>TRBJ2-7|TRBV11-1
CASSMGPDYEQYF
>TRBJ2-3|TRBV4-2
CASSPLGTSASDTQYF
>TRBJ2-5|TRBV6-5
CASSYSTGLQETQYF
>TRBJ2-2|TRBV6-5
CASSYSTGELFF
>TRBJ2-2|TRBV27
CASWSGHAGELFF
>TRBJ2-1|TRBV12-5
CASGLFGQANEQFF
>TRBJ2-7|TRBV4-3
CASSQAPAGEYEQYF
>TRBJ1-2|TRBV14
CASSRAQGNYGYTF
>TRBJ2-6|TRBV30
CAWSGGSGANVLTF
>TRBJ2-5|TRBV11-3
CASSLGTDQHF